The 11 T cell receptor beta chains listed next were all sequenced from one sample in a study of T-cell memory formation after mild COVID-19. Using its own MiXCR run on the 5' RACE reads, TCRdb lists one record per CDR3 protein. Of 350,000 or so distinct CDR3 sequences in the sample, roughly 19% are singletons; the top ten hold roughly a fifth. The sequenced sample consisted of PBMCs or a T cell subset sorted from them (not recorded which). The receptors shown here come from a man between 18 and 29 years old who had mild COVID-19 (a few samples of this study predate the infection). Cell type and time point are not known.

This chain joins TRBV6-6 and TRBJ2-2, with D uncertain. Per the germline V gene, CDR1 is MNHNY and CDR2 is SVGAGI (reference sequence). V was pared by 3 bases and J by 7 bases, with 3 bases between. The CDR3 sequence is 11 residues long. CDR3 in DNA: TGTGCCAGCAGTTATTACGGGGAGCTGTTTTTT. Translation: CASSYYGELFF.

In this sample, this clonotype turned up a few times. The chain uses TRBV5-1 and TRBJ1-1, with a tentative D call TRBD1 (6 bases). The CDR3 has 15 amino acids. The germline V and J ends were trimmed by 0 bases and 0 bases, with 9 bases remaining between them. In germline, CDR1 is SGHRS, CDR2 YFSETQ. DNA for the CDR3: TGCGCCAGCAGCTTGGAGCAGGGGATGAACACTGAAGCTTTCTTT. This translates into CASSLEQGMNTEAFF.

The chain is built from TRBV12-3 or TRBV12-4 and TRBJ1-6; 12 bases map to TRBD1. With 5 bases clipped from V and 9 bases from J, the junction kept 5 bases outside the gene matches. The CDR3 has 15 amino acids. CDR3 sequence: CASSVRDRGLSPLHF. Written as DNA, the CDR3 is TGTGCCAGCAGTGTCCGGGACAGGGGGCTTTCACCCCTCCACTTT.

This clonotype appeared a few times. V gene TRBV2 combines with J gene TRBJ1-5; D remains ambiguous. The germline V gene encodes CDR1 SNHLY and CDR2 FYNNEI. This CDR3 is built from 13 residues. V lost 8 bases to trimming and J lost 7 bases, with 15 bases between them. CDR3 nucleotides: TGTGCCAGCGCAAGGGAGGGCGGACAGCCCCAGCATTTT. Encoded protein: CASAREGGQPQHF.

The chain couples TRBV9 to TRBJ1-2, with 9 nucleotides matching TRBD1. V trimming: 2 bases; J trimming: 6 bases; junction bases outside the gene matches: 11. Germline V CDR1 and CDR2: SGDLS, YYNGEE. The CDR3 has 16 residues. The CDR3 protein is CASSVSISGTGNGYTF. CDR3 DNA sequence: TGTGCCAGCAGCGTCTCGATATCCGGGACAGGGAATGGCTACACCTTC.

This clonotype was found a few times. This sequence joins TRBV7-3 and TRBJ2-7; 11 bases match TRBD1. CDR3 length equals 15 residues. The germline CDR1 and CDR2 sequences are SGHTA and FQGTGA. Losses at the gene ends were 2 bases for V and 3 bases for J; bases not matched to a gene: 3. As DNA, the CDR3 is TGTGCCAGCAGCTTAGGGGACAGGGGGATCTACGAGCAGTACTTC. Its translation: CASSLGDRGIYEQYF.

This chain joins TRBV5-5 and TRBJ1-4, with 9 bases lining up with TRBD1. Trimming removed 0 bases from V and 8 bases from J; junction bases left unmatched: 5. The CDR3 covers 15 residues. Germline CDR1 reads SGHKS; CDR2 reads YYEKEE (reference sequence). Here the CDR3 DNA reads TGTGCCAGCAGCTTGGAGGGGACAGGGATCGAAAAACTGTTTTTT. It codes for CASSLEGTGIEKLFF.

V and J are TRBV5-1 and TRBJ2-3; possible D gene TRBD1, 5 bases. CDR1 SGHRS and CDR2 YFSETQ come from the germline V gene. The CDR3 has 13 residues. V was pared by 6 bases and J by 1 base, with 9 bases between. The CDR3 region is CASTLGGTDTQYF. CDR3 DNA sequence: TGCGCCAGCACCCTAGGGGGCACAGATACGCAGTATTTT.

V is TRBV12-3 or TRBV12-4 and J is TRBJ1-2, with D possibly matching TRBD1 (5 bases). The CDR3 loop spans 13 amino acids. The V gene lost 6 bases and the J gene lost 8 bases, with 16 bases spanning the gap. CDR3 sequence: CASSGTSLLGYTF. The CDR3 region has the DNA TGTGCCAGCAGCGGGACTTCTTTATTAGGCTACACCTTC.

This clonotype was picked up a small number of times. The chain joins TRBV2 to TRBJ2-3; TRBD1 might be the D (6 bases). Trimming cost V 0 bases and J 5 bases, with 12 bases left between them. From germline, CDR1 is SNHLY and CDR2 FYNNEI. The CDR3 spans 15 residues. The CDR3 is CASSEARGGLDTQYF. Written as DNA, the CDR3 is TGTGCCAGCAGTGAAGCGCGAGGGGGTTTAGATACGCAGTATTTT.

This clonotype was observed a handful of times. V is TRBV3-1 and J is TRBJ1-6, with D unresolved. Trimming left V 5 bases short and J 6 bases short, with 5 bases between. The CDR3 loop spans 12 amino acids. Germline-derived CDR1 and CDR2 are LGHDT and YNNKEL (reference sequence). This chain's CDR3 is CASSRSNSPLHF. CDR3 nucleotides: TGTGCCAGCAGCAGGAGTAATTCACCCCTCCACTTT.